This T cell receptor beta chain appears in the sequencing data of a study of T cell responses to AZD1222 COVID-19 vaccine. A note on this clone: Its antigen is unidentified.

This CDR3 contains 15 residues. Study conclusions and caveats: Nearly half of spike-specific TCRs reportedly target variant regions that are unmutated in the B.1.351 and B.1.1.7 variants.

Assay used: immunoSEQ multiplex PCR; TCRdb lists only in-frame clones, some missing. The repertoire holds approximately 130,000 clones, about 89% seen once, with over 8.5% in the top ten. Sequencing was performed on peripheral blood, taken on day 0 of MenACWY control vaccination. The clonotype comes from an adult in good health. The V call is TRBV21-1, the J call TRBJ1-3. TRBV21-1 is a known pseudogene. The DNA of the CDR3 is TGTGCCAGCAGCTACCGGGGAGCCCCTGGAAACACCATATATTTT. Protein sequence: CASSYRGAPGNTIYF.